The 8 T cell receptor beta chains given below trace back to one sample, sequenced in a study of tumor and adjacent non-tumor tissue in lung cancer. RNA was extracted from bulk tissue without any cell sorting. More than 3 cm separated this lung sample from the edge of the tumor. A modified ARM-PCR protocol with three rounds of nested PCR amplified TCRbeta. One entry per CDR3 protein, called by TCRdb with MiXCR from the multiplex PCR reads. The sample includes about 75,000 distinct CDR3 sequences, under 70% seen only once; the top ten take about 27%. Sequences were obtained from distant non-tumor lung tissue. Receptors originate from a woman aged 50 to 60 with non-small cell lung cancer.

On this clonotype itself: The junction departs from germline at one end; a sequencing error may be responsible. The chain is built from TRBV28 and TRBJ2-3; D is undetermined. Per the germline V gene, CDR1 is MDHEN and CDR2 is SYDVKM. CDR3 size: 14 residues. Written as DNA, the CDR3 is TGTGCCAGCAGTTTTATTTCGGGCACAGATACACAGTATTTT. This encodes CASSFISGTDTQYF.

The rearrangement uses TRBV7-3 and TRBJ1-1, with D maybe TRBD1 (6 bases). This CDR3 comprises 13 residues. Trimming removed 5 bases at V and 5 bases at J, with 12 bases between. CDR1 is SGHTA, CDR2 FQGTGA, per germline. CDR3 in DNA: TGTGCCAGCAGCCGGCAAGGGGGGACTGAAGCTTTCTTT. This codes for CASSRQGGTEAFF.

This clonotype was detected ten times or more. This chain uses TRBV20-1 with TRBJ2-1; TRBD2 matches at 12 bases. This CDR3 spans 16 amino acids. Germline V gene lookup returns CDR1 DFQATT and CDR2 SNEGSKA (reference sequence). Trimming cost V 6 bases and J 0 bases; bases outside gene matches: 6. For the CDR3, the DNA is TGCAGTGCGAGAACTAGCGGGGGGAGCTCCTACAATGAGCAGTTCTTC. The encoded protein is CSARTSGGSSYNEQFF.

This clonotype was seen only once. This may be a read error, as it is one base from a much larger clone. The chain recombines TRBV10-3 with TRBJ1-5; TRBD1 might be the D (5 bases). The germline V gene has CDR1 ENHRY and CDR2 SYGVKD. This CDR3 contains 14 residues. The V and J ends lost 7 bases and 4 bases respectively, with 14 bases between them. CDR3 coding DNA: TGTGCCATCAATGCATGGGGCGAAAATCAGCCCCAGCATTTT. Translating gives CAINAWGENQPQHF.

The CDR3 nucleotides read TGCGCCAGCAGCTGGGGCACAGGGCTTACAGATACGCAGTATTTT. The encoded protein is CASSWGTGLTDTQYF. The chain combines TRBV4-3 with TRBJ2-3, with D possibly being TRBD1 (6 bases). The germline CDR1 and CDR2 sequences are LGHNA and YSLEER. V gave up 5 bases and J gave up 3 bases, with 15 bases separating them. The CDR3 covers 15 residues.

This clonotype was seen once. The CDR3 ends on some other residue instead of the conserved phenylalanine or tryptophan, so this is likely a read error. J is TRBJ2-7 and V is TRBV4-1; either TRBD1 or TRBD2 may fit D (5 bases each). Germline V gives CDR1 MGHRA, CDR2 YSYEKL. CDR3 length: 13 amino acids. Trimming removed 3 bases at V and 9 bases at J, with 15 bases between. DNA for the CDR3: TGCGCCAGCAGCCAGGGGACCAGCTCGTGGCAGTACTCC. Translated: CASSQGTSSWQYS.

In regard to this clonotype: One end of the junction fails to match germline, which may point to a read error. This chain links TRBV4-2 with TRBJ2-2, with 9 bases aligning to TRBD1. There are 14 residues in the CDR3. Germline loops: CDR1 LGHNA, CDR2 YNFKEQ. The CDR3 sequence: CASRPGTGSGELVF. The CDR3 region has the DNA TGTGCCAGCAGACCTGGGACAGGGTCCGGGGAGCTGGTTTTT.

On this clonotype: The junction departs from the called germline gene at one end, perhaps through a read error. CDR3 coding DNA: TGTGCCACCAGCTTACCTTCGCTGGTTGAGCAGTACTTC. Encoded protein: CATSLPSLVEQYF. V gene TRBV11-1 combines with J gene TRBJ2-1; D ambiguous. The tail of the sequence fits TRBJ2-7 better, so the J call may be wrong. Germline-derived CDR1 and CDR2 are SGHAT and FQDESV (reference sequence). This CDR3 is built from 13 residues.